These T cell receptor beta chains were read from a single sample in a study of T cells after yellow fever vaccination. TCRdb reprocessed the 5' RACE reads via MiXCR and lists one record per CDR3 protein. The sample includes about 360,000 distinct CDR3 sequences, around 6.5% of them seen just once. Source: PBMCs, taken 5 days after the yellow fever booster vaccination. All receptors derive from a man aged 25-40 years who received the YFV17D yellow fever vaccine. The CDR3 runs from the conserved cysteine through the conserved F or W. Fields, in order: J gene, clone size, D gene, V gene, CDR3 length, CDR3 protein, CDR3 DNA. The D gene is left open where the match is weak. Where a row states a size, it is once, few, many or the class of an expanded clone; other rows omit it.

j_gene: TRBJ1-2; abundance: many; d_gene: NA; v_gene: TRBV15; len: 16; CDR3aa: CATSSPAGTSGYGYTF; CDR3nt: TGTGCCACCAGCAGTCCGGCGGGGACATCAGGCTATGGCTACACCTTC
j_gene: TRBJ2-3; abundance: few; d_gene: NA; v_gene: TRBV12-3/TRBV12-4; len: 14; CDR3aa: CASQRGPSVDTQYF; CDR3nt: TGTGCCAGCCAAAGGGGGCCTAGCGTGGATACGCAGTATTTT
j_gene: TRBJ1-1; abundance: NA; d_gene: TRBD1; v_gene: TRBV18; len: 14; CDR3aa: CASSPPGQGPEAFF; CDR3nt: TGTGCCAGCTCACCACCTGGACAGGGCCCTGAAGCTTTCTTT
j_gene: TRBJ2-7; abundance: many; d_gene: NA; v_gene: TRBV12-3/TRBV12-4; len: 14; CDR3aa: CASSPRRGGYEQYF; CDR3nt: TGTGCCAGCAGTCCCCGTAGGGGGGGTTACGAGCAGTACTTC
j_gene: TRBJ2-1; abundance: many; d_gene: NA; v_gene: TRBV7-8; len: 11; CDR3aa: CASSLYYEQFF; CDR3nt: TGTGCCAGCAGCTTGTACTATGAGCAGTTCTTC
j_gene: TRBJ2-7; abundance: few; d_gene: TRBD1; v_gene: TRBV12-3/TRBV12-4; len: 13; CDR3aa: CASRSTGDYEQYF; CDR3nt: TGTGCCAGCAGATCGACAGGGGACTACGAGCAGTACTTC
j_gene: TRBJ2-2; abundance: few; d_gene: NA; v_gene: TRBV27; len: 12; CDR3aa: CASSTQGGELFF; CDR3nt: TGTGCCAGCAGTACCCAGGGGGGGGAGCTGTTTTTT
j_gene: TRBJ2-7; abundance: NA; d_gene: NA; v_gene: TRBV4-3; len: 14; CDR3aa: CASSRIQGSYEQYF; CDR3nt: TGCGCCAGCAGCCGCATACAGGGTTCCTACGAGCAGTACTTC
j_gene: TRBJ1-2; abundance: NA; d_gene: TRBD1; v_gene: TRBV5-4; len: 15; CDR3aa: CASSLNRGLDYGYTF; CDR3nt: TGTGCCAGCAGCTTGAACAGGGGTCTCGACTATGGCTACACCTTC
j_gene: TRBJ2-1; abundance: few; d_gene: NA; v_gene: TRBV11-2; len: 13; CDR3aa: CASSLELVNEQFF; CDR3nt: TGTGCCAGCAGCTTAGAACTAGTAAATGAGCAGTTCTTC
j_gene: TRBJ2-3; abundance: NA; d_gene: TRBD1; v_gene: TRBV20-1; len: 12; CDR3aa: CIPGQGGDTQYF; CDR3nt: TGCATTCCGGGACAGGGTGGAGATACGCAGTATTTT
j_gene: TRBJ2-5; abundance: many; d_gene: NA; v_gene: TRBV28; len: 11; CDR3aa: CASSRNTPRYF; CDR3nt: TGTGCCAGCAGTCGTAATACGCCCAGGTACTTC
j_gene: TRBJ2-3; abundance: many; d_gene: TRBD2; v_gene: TRBV7-2; len: 15; CDR3aa: CASSSSSGSRDTQYF; CDR3nt: TGTGCCAGCAGCTCCTCTAGCGGGAGCCGAGATACGCAGTATTTT
j_gene: TRBJ2-1; abundance: many; d_gene: TRBD2; v_gene: TRBV5-1; len: 15; CDR3aa: CASSSLAGGYNEQFF; CDR3nt: TGCGCCAGCAGTTCACTAGCGGGAGGGTACAATGAGCAGTTCTTC
j_gene: TRBJ1-1; abundance: few; d_gene: NA; v_gene: TRBV29-1; len: 16; CDR3aa: CSVGLGQERGLPEAFF; CDR3nt: TGCAGCGTTGGTTTGGGGCAGGAAAGGGGACTCCCTGAAGCTTTCTTT
j_gene: TRBJ2-3; abundance: few; d_gene: NA; v_gene: TRBV11-3; len: 15; CDR3aa: CASSLGPRVTDTQYF; CDR3nt: TGTGCCAGCAGCTTAGGACCCAGGGTAACAGATACGCAGTATTTT
j_gene: TRBJ1-4; abundance: few; d_gene: TRBD1; v_gene: TRBV5-1; len: 17; CDR3aa: CASSLYPYRGPSEKLFF; CDR3nt: TGCGCCAGCAGCTTGTATCCGTACAGGGGGCCCAGCGAAAAACTGTTTTTT
j_gene: TRBJ2-3; abundance: many; d_gene: TRBD2; v_gene: TRBV6-2/TRBV6-3; len: 16; CDR3aa: CASSFAGVGVDKTQYF; CDR3nt: TGTGCCAGCAGTTTCGCGGGAGTTGGGGTAGACAAGACGCAGTATTTT
j_gene: TRBJ2-2; abundance: few; d_gene: TRBD1; v_gene: TRBV28; len: 16; CDR3aa: CASRTGGTGVTGELFF; CDR3nt: TGTGCCAGCAGGACAGGCGGGACAGGGGTCACCGGGGAGCTGTTTTTT
j_gene: TRBJ2-7; abundance: many; d_gene: NA; v_gene: TRBV28; len: 15; CDR3aa: CASSLLTRVSYEQYF; CDR3nt: TGTGCCAGCAGTTTATTAACCCGGGTCTCCTACGAGCAGTACTTC
j_gene: TRBJ2-7; abundance: few; d_gene: NA; v_gene: TRBV9; len: 14; CDR3aa: CASSVGRATYEQYF; CDR3nt: TGTGCCAGCAGCGTAGGTCGGGCTACCTACGAGCAGTACTTC
j_gene: TRBJ2-3; abundance: NA; d_gene: TRBD2; v_gene: TRBV10-3; len: 18; CDR3aa: CAISERTVLAGSTDTQYF; CDR3nt: TGTGCCATCAGCGAACGAACTGTACTAGCGGGATCCACAGATACGCAGTATTTT
j_gene: TRBJ2-2; abundance: many; d_gene: NA; v_gene: TRBV5-1; len: 15; CDR3aa: CASSLSREVTGELFF; CDR3nt: TGCGCCAGCAGCTTGTCCAGGGAGGTCACCGGGGAGCTGTTTTTT
j_gene: TRBJ2-2; abundance: NA; d_gene: TRBD1; v_gene: TRBV5-1; len: 15; CDR3aa: CASSVTGVNTGELFF; CDR3nt: TGCGCCAGCAGCGTGACAGGGGTGAACACCGGGGAGCTGTTTTTT
j_gene: TRBJ2-7; abundance: NA; d_gene: TRBD2; v_gene: TRBV28; len: 14; CDR3aa: CASSHGTTSYEQYF; CDR3nt: TGTGCCAGCAGCCACGGGACTACCTCCTACGAGCAGTACTTC
j_gene: TRBJ2-1; abundance: many; d_gene: NA; v_gene: TRBV2; len: 12; CDR3aa: CARSEEHNEQFF; CDR3nt: TGTGCCAGGTCGGAGGAACACAATGAGCAGTTCTTC
j_gene: TRBJ2-5; abundance: NA; d_gene: TRBD2; v_gene: TRBV27; len: 16; CDR3aa: CASSLGSGGFQETQYF; CDR3nt: TGTGCCAGCAGTTTAGGGTCGGGGGGATTCCAAGAGACCCAGTACTTC
j_gene: TRBJ2-3; abundance: few; d_gene: NA; v_gene: TRBV29-1; len: 16; CDR3aa: CSAALGSATSTDTQYF; CDR3nt: TGCAGCGCCGCTTTAGGGAGCGCGACATCCACAGATACGCAGTATTTT
j_gene: TRBJ2-1; abundance: NA; d_gene: TRBD2; v_gene: TRBV10-3; len: 15; CDR3aa: CAISGLAGGPKEQFF; CDR3nt: TGTGCCATCAGCGGACTAGCGGGAGGGCCGAAAGAGCAGTTCTTC
j_gene: TRBJ1-4; abundance: NA; d_gene: TRBD1; v_gene: TRBV6-2/TRBV6-3; len: 16; CDR3aa: CASSTPGQGPSEKLFF; CDR3nt: TGTGCCAGCAGCACTCCGGGACAGGGACCGTCTGAAAAACTGTTTTTT
j_gene: TRBJ2-2; abundance: NA; d_gene: NA; v_gene: TRBV18; len: 15; CDR3aa: CASSPQGSRAGELFF; CDR3nt: TGTGCCAGCTCACCACAGGGGTCCCGCGCCGGGGAGCTGTTTTTT
j_gene: TRBJ2-3; abundance: few; d_gene: NA; v_gene: TRBV6-2/TRBV6-3; len: 15; CDR3aa: CASSLPATGPDTQYF; CDR3nt: TGTGCCAGCAGTCTCCCGGCGACAGGTCCGGATACGCAGTATTTT
j_gene: TRBJ2-1; abundance: many; d_gene: NA; v_gene: TRBV28; len: 12; CDR3aa: CASRLADNEQFF; CDR3nt: TGTGCCAGCAGATTAGCGGACAATGAGCAGTTCTTC
j_gene: TRBJ2-3; abundance: many; d_gene: NA; v_gene: TRBV5-8; len: 15; CDR3aa: CASSRAGTLADTQYF; CDR3nt: TGTGCCAGCAGCAGAGCCGGGACACTAGCAGATACGCAGTATTTT
j_gene: TRBJ1-5; abundance: NA; d_gene: NA; v_gene: TRBV29-1; len: 13; CDR3aa: CSVGERPNQPQHF; CDR3nt: TGCAGCGTCGGGGAGCGACCCAATCAGCCCCAGCATTTT
j_gene: TRBJ2-3; abundance: NA; d_gene: TRBD2; v_gene: TRBV5-4; len: 16; CDR3aa: CASSPKRELYEDTQYF; CDR3nt: TGTGCCAGCAGCCCGAAGCGGGAGCTTTACGAAGATACGCAGTATTTT
j_gene: TRBJ1-2; abundance: NA; d_gene: TRBD1; v_gene: TRBV20-1; len: 16; CDR3aa: CSANDRAAGESYGYTF; CDR3nt: TGCAGTGCGAACGACAGGGCCGCCGGAGAAAGCTATGGCTACACCTTC
j_gene: TRBJ1-2; abundance: NA; d_gene: NA; v_gene: TRBV19; len: 16; CDR3aa: CASGSPSDRTNYGYTF; CDR3nt: TGTGCCAGCGGATCCCCTTCCGACAGAACTAACTATGGCTACACCTTC
j_gene: TRBJ2-3; abundance: few; d_gene: NA; v_gene: TRBV3-1; len: 16; CDR3aa: CASSHPYGTRLDTQYF; CDR3nt: TGTGCCAGCAGCCACCCTTACGGGACCCGTCTCGATACGCAGTATTTT
j_gene: TRBJ2-7; abundance: many; d_gene: NA; v_gene: TRBV9; len: 15; CDR3aa: CASSVGATGSYEQYF; CDR3nt: TGTGCCAGCAGCGTAGGGGCTACCGGATCCTACGAGCAGTACTTC
j_gene: TRBJ2-5; abundance: few; d_gene: TRBD2; v_gene: TRBV5-1; len: 16; CDR3aa: CASSPFLAATQETQYF; CDR3nt: TGCGCCAGCAGCCCATTTCTAGCGGCAACCCAAGAGACCCAGTACTTC